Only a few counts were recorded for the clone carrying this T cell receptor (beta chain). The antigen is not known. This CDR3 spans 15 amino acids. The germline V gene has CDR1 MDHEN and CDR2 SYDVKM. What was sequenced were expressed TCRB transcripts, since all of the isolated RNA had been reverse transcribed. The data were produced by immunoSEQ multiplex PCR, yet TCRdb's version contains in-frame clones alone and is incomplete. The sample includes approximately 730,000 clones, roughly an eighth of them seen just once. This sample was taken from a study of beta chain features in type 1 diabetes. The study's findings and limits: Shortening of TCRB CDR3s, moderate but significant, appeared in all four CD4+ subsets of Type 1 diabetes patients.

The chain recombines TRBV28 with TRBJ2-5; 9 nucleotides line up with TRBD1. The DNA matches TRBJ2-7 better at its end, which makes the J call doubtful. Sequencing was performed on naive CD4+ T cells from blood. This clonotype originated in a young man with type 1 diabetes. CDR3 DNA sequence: TGTGCCAGCAGCGGGACAGGGCCAAGACCCTACGAGCAGTACTTC. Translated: CASSGTGPRPYEQYF.